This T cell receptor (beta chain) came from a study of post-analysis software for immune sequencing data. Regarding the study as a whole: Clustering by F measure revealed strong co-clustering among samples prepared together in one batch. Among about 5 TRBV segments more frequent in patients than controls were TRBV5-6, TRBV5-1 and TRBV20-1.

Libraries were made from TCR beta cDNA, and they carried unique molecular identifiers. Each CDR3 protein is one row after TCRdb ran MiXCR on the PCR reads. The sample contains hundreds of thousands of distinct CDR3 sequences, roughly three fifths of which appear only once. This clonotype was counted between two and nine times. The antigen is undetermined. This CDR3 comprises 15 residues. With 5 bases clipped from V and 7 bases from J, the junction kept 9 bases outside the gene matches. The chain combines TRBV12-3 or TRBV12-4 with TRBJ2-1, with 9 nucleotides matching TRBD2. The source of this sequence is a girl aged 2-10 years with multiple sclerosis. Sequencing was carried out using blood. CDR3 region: CASSPSGLAGNEQFF. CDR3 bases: TGTGCCAGCAGTCCTTCGGGACTAGCTGGGAATGAGCAGTTCTTC.